This T cell receptor (beta chain) was profiled in a study of T cells in Graves' hyperthyroidism and ophthalmopathy (dated by TCRdb to the late 2010s). Regarding the research as a whole: Peripheral blood was collected at initial diagnosis, before any treatment. The 90 or so discovery patients were randomly split 7:3 into training and test sets. After blood sampling, hyperthyroidism patients were treated with methimazole at a starting dose of 30 mg daily, and ophthalmopathy patients were treated with high-dose intravenous methylprednisolone. Prospective prediction of ophthalmopathy was tested in an independent validation cohort consisting of 18 to 20 hyperthyroidism patients and 15 to 17 patients who later progressed to ophthalmopathy. To identify TCR V-J signatures that set the groups apart, the researchers used a discovery cohort of 95 to 100 patients, made up of 40 to 45 with Graves' ophthalmopathy and 55 to 65 with stable Graves' hyperthyroidism. TCR Vbeta CDR3 sequencing of approximately 140 peripheral blood samples (about 45 ophthalmopathy, about 80 hyperthyroidism and approximately 17 progressor patients) is reported in the paper. The study also compared thyroid tissue and blood T-cell repertoires from about 6 Graves' hyperthyroidism patients. Broad study findings and their caveats: A model built on a 13 V-J signature distinguished ophthalmopathy from stable hyperthyroidism, reaching about 88% sensitivity and around 82% specificity in cross-validation and 80%/75% in testing. No statistical method was used to set the sample size in advance, and investigators knew the group allocation. In validation, the model predicted progression to ophthalmopathy with over 60% sensitivity and about 72% specificity, a median of roughly seven months before onset. Most expanded thyroid clonotypes (frequency above 0.001) were also detected in blood, a finding suggesting that blood repertoires may reflect thyroid immune responses.

Stable Graves' hyperthyroidism was defined as the absence of progression to ophthalmopathy over 18 months of follow-up. Hyperthyroidism patients were newly diagnosed, with disease duration under 2 months, and aged 18 to 65 years. Any patient with an uncontrolled infection, another autoimmune disease, pregnancy or lactation was excluded. Diagnoses were established on the basis of clinical symptoms, serum thyroxine and TRAb, thyroid ultrasound, and orbital computed tomography. PBMCs were separated from roughly 9.3 ml of fresh peripheral blood using Ficoll-Paque density gradient centrifugation. Total RNA was extracted using Trizol reagent, and RNA quality was assessed on an Agilent 2100 Bioanalyzer. Sequences SQVTM (CDR1) and ANQGSEA (CDR2) are obtained from the germline V gene. The junction shows trimming of 3 bases on V and 3 bases on J, plus 6 bases between the germline ends. The CDR3 runs 11 amino acids, cysteine and phenylalanine included. Only the CDR3 DNA stays, 33 bases, in frame from base 1.

The TCR beta CDR3 regions were amplified from RNA transcripts. The first round of RT-PCR for the TCR CDR3 was performed with the HTBI primer set and the Qiagen OneStep RT-PCR kit. The libraries were constructed in a second round of multiplex PCR and then size-selected and purified. Paired-end sequencing of the libraries was performed with 100 bp reads on an Illumina HiSeq2000. Under the source paper's analysis protocol: SOAPnuke was used to process the raw data, throwing out any read that contained adapters or uncalled bases, had a mean Phred below 15, or lacked an exact constant-primer or identifier match. High-quality paired reads were merged with COPE v1.2.5, and unique nucleotide sequences were defined as clonotypes. MiTCR v1.1 was used to align clonotypes to the IMGT TRBV, TRBD and TRBJ reference segments. Only V-J combinations with frequency above 0.0001, covering 99% to 99.2% of repertoires, were analysed. A TCS score was defined as the ratio between F50 (clonal expansion) and ExV (chaos), using BLOSUM62-based TCRdist between CDR3 peptides within each V-J. Welch's t-statistics and random forest reduced fewer than 600 V-J features to around 14, which were used in a naive Bayes classifier (R e1071). The public reads were quality trimmed at Q25 with fastp and then assembled into clones with MiXCR by TCRdb, keeping productive beta chains. Rows merge per CDR3 protein into single entries with the most common DNA and genes. What appears here as the V and J calls and clone size reflects TCRdb's work, not the paper's. The sample contains around 500,000 distinct CDR3 sequences, around 13% of them found a single time. The top ten clonotypes cover approximately 15% of the sample.

This clonotype occurred a few times. The clone's antigen remains unknown. No clone much larger than this one lies a single base away; base qualities are absent. The origin of this receptor is a woman aged 35 to 49 with Graves' hyperthyroidism. Sequencing was done on a sample of blood. The V and J segments used are TRBV29-1 and TRBJ2-7; the D gene cannot be named for sure. CDR3 protein: CSVEIDYEQYF. Here is the DNA: TGCAGCGTTGAGATCGACTACGAGCAGTACTTC.